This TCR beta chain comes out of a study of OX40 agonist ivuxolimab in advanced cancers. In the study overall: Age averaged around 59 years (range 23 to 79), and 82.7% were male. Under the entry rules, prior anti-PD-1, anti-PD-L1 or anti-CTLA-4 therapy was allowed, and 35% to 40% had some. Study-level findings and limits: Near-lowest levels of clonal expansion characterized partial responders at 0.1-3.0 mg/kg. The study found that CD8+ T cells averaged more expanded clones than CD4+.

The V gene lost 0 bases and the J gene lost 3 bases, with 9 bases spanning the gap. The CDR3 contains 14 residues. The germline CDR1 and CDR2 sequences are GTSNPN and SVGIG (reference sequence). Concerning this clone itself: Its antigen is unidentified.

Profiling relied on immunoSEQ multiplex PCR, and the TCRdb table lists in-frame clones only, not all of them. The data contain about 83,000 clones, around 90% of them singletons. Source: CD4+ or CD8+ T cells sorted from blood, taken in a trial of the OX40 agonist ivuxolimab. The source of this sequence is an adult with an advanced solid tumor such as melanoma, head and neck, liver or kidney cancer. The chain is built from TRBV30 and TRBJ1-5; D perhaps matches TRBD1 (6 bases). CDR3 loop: CAWSVAGDNQPQHF. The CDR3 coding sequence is TGTGCCTGGAGTGTCGCAGGGGACAATCAGCCCCAGCATTTT.